The source of this T cell receptor (beta chain) is a study of HIV-infected patients and healthy controls (dated by TCRdb to the mid-2010s). The germline V gene specifies MDHEN as CDR1 and SYDVKM as CDR2. The CDR3 spans 14 residues, from the cysteine through the phenylalanine. Only CDR3 DNA is held: 42 bases, read in frame from base 1. V was cut back by 3 bases and J by 2 bases, leaving a gap of 10 bases between them. The library came from 5' RACE. The data were produced on an Illumina MiSeq. In TCRdb, the public reads were trimmed at Q25 with fastp and aligned with MiXCR, with productive beta chains retained. Rows with one shared CDR3 protein collapse into an entry with the most common genes and DNA. This sample gives about 18,000 distinct CDR3 sequences in total; around 20% of them show up just once. The ten largest clones capture around 34% of the sample. Note on this clonotype: The clone's antigen remains unknown. Base qualities are not recorded, but no much larger clone differs from it by a single base.

In this chain, TRBV28 is recombined with TRBJ1-1, and perhaps TRBD1 as D gene, on 6 matching bases. Source material: CD8+ T cells from blood. The source is a human donor in good health. The DNA reads TGTGCCAGCAGTTTGGGGGGGGCCAACACTGAAGCTTTCTTT. Protein translation: CASSLGGANTEAFF.